A single sample gave rise to the 6 T cell receptor beta chains below, sequenced in a study of T cells in Graves' hyperthyroidism and ophthalmopathy. RNA transcripts provided the source from which TCR beta CDR3 regions were amplified. First-round RT-PCR targeting the TCR CDR3 was performed with the HTBI primer set. TCRdb independently ran MiXCR on the multiplex PCR reads; one entry per CDR3 protein. Of 300,000 to 450,000 distinct CDR3 sequences listed, approximately 15% were seen once; the top ten hold 9.5% to 11%. The sample taken for sequencing was blood. The receptors were sampled from a woman aged 55 to 70 with Graves' hyperthyroidism.

This clonotype appeared many times. This chain links TRBV12-3 or TRBV12-4 with TRBJ2-2, with D perhaps matching TRBD1 (5 bases). The germline V and J ends were trimmed by 8 bases and 7 bases, with 17 bases remaining between them. The CDR3 runs 14 residues. CDR3 in DNA: TGTGCCAGCCGCTTTTTGTGGGGCTTCGGGGAGCTGTTTTTT. Protein product: CASRFLWGFGELFF.

In its sample, this clonotype was seen many times. The rearrangement links TRBV5-6 to TRBJ2-5, with 8 bases matching TRBD2. V shed 3 bases, J shed 1 base, and the junction held 11 bases outside the gene matches. The CDR3 has 17 amino acids. CDR1 is SGHDT and CDR2 is YYEEEE in the germline V gene. CDR3: CASSSLPSGPSQETQYF. Written as DNA, the CDR3 is TGTGCCAGCAGCTCCCTCCCTAGCGGGCCCTCCCAAGAGACCCAGTACTTC.

This clonotype was recorded only once. The chain carries TRBV28 and TRBJ1-1; possibly TRBD1 for D (5 bases). This CDR3 is built from 12 residues. Germline V gene sequence: CDR1 MDHEN, CDR2 SYDVKM. The V end lost 6 bases, the J end lost 6 bases, and 11 bases lay between the germline ends. CDR3 protein: CASSSGASEAFF. The CDR3 bases are TGTGCCAGCAGCTCCGGGGCATCTGAAGCTTTCTTT.

This clonotype was detected ten times or more. This chain links TRBV12-3 or TRBV12-4 with TRBJ2-1; D gene unclear. The CDR3 length is 11 residues. The V end was cut by 7 bases, the J end by 10 bases, with 11 bases between. The CDR3 DNA follows: TGTGCCAGCACTCAGGAGAAAGAGCAGTTCTTC. Its protein product is CASTQEKEQFF.

This clonotype was seen repeatedly, ten times or more. CDR3 residues: CAISEGYGTGEHQPQHF. CDR3 DNA sequence: TGTGCCATCAGTGAAGGGTATGGGACAGGGGAACATCAGCCCCAGCATTTT. This chain connects TRBV10-3 to TRBJ1-5; 10 bases match TRBD1. J was trimmed by 5 bases and V by 3 bases; bases with no gene match: 10. The CDR3 spans 17 residues. The V gene's germline CDR1 is ENHRY and CDR2 SYGVKD.

The V call is TRBV7-2, the J call TRBJ2-3; D unclear. Germline V lookup: CDR1 SGHTA, CDR2 FQGNSA. The CDR3 spans 16 residues. Trimming removed 5 bases at V and 0 bases at J, with 15 bases between. The CDR3 nucleotides are TGTGCCAGCAGCCAAGGTACAAGCCTAAGCACAGATACGCAGTATTTT. Its translation is CASSQGTSLSTDTQYF.